These 4 T cell receptor beta chains were sequenced from one sample in a study of T cells after yellow fever vaccination. TCRdb re-derived calls from the 5' RACE reads in MiXCR, one entry per CDR3 protein. The data contain around 320,000 distinct CDR3 sequences, 3.5% to 4.5% of them singletons. The sample here was PBMCs, taken 15 days after the yellow fever booster vaccination. These receptors were collected from a man between 18 and 29 years old who received the YFV17D yellow fever vaccine.

This clonotype turned up a few times. The chain employs TRBV15 and TRBJ2-7, with D perhaps matching TRBD1 or TRBD2 (7 bases each). V lost 5 bases and J 6 bases, leaving 17 bases between the germline ends. The CDR3 is made up of 14 amino acids. Germline V gene sequence: CDR1 LNHNV, CDR2 YYDKDF (reference sequence). DNA of the CDR3: TGTGCCACCAGCGGGAGGGACAGCGGCTTCGAGCAGTACTTC. This sequence encodes CATSGRDSGFEQYF.

Written as DNA, the CDR3 is TGTGCCGGCTGGACAGGGATAAACGAGCAGTACTTC. Protein sequence: CAGWTGINEQYF. The V call is TRBV30, the J call TRBJ2-7, with 8 positions matching TRBD1. The CDR3 consists of 12 residues. V shed 8 bases, J shed 5 bases, and the junction held 8 bases outside the gene matches. The V gene's germline CDR1 is GTSNPN and CDR2 SVGIG (reference sequence).

This clonotype was recorded many times. The CDR3 coding sequence is TGCAGCGTCCAGGGAGATGGCAATCAGCCCCAGCATTTT. Residues: CSVQGDGNQPQHF. This sequence joins TRBV29-1 and TRBJ1-5; D is possibly TRBD1 (5 bases). CDR3 length: 13 residues. Trimming took off 6 bases at V and 2 bases at J, with 11 bases between the two ends. CDR1 is SQVTM, CDR2 ANQGSEA, per germline.

This clonotype was seen repeatedly, ten times or more. The gene calls are TRBV4-1 and TRBJ1-5; D call uncertain. CDR3 length: 17 residues. The germline V and J ends were trimmed by 8 bases and 0 bases, with 20 bases remaining between them. The germline CDR1 and CDR2 sequences are MGHRA and YSYEKL. CDR3 protein: CASSPVAPLNSNQPQHF. The CDR3 DNA sequence: TGCGCCAGCTCCCCGGTAGCGCCGCTTAATAGCAATCAGCCCCAGCATTTT.